Below, 15 T cell receptor beta chains from the same sample are listed, as sequenced in a study of Ad26.COV2.S vaccination and SARS-CoV-2 variants. Assay: immunoSEQ multiplex PCR; the TCRdb copy retains only in-frame clones and omits some. The table lists about 390,000 clones, approximately 91% of them singletons. The treatment is: some 19 received Ad26.COV2.S at low or high dose, single or two shots; about 5 received placebo; per-sample allocation not given. Collection of samples fell on day 63 after the first vaccine or placebo injection. This specimen consisted of peripheral blood, obtained in a trial of Ad26.COV2.S vaccine versus placebo. The receptors were sampled from a person between 18 and 59 years old who received the Ad26.COV2.S COVID-19 vaccine or a placebo.

This sequence joins TRBV6-5 and TRBJ2-5; D ambiguous. CDR3 size: 14 residues. Trimming shortened V by 0 bases and J by 3 bases, and 8 bases separated the two germline ends. Germline V gives CDR1 MNHEY, CDR2 SVGAGI. CDR3 amino acids: CASSYSGSEETQYF. The CDR3 nucleotides are TGTGCCAGCAGTTACTCGGGCAGTGAAGAGACCCAGTACTTC.

The chain combines TRBV19 with TRBJ2-3; D may correspond to TRBD1 or TRBD2 (6 bases each). Germline assignment: CDR1 LNHDA and CDR2 SQIVND (reference sequence). The CDR3 length is 15 residues. Deletions cut 3 bases from V and 3 bases from J, with 13 bases between. CDR3: CASSMGWRGTDTQYF. DNA of the CDR3: TGTGCCAGTAGTATGGGGTGGAGGGGGACAGATACGCAGTATTTT.

In its sample, this clone was seen a few times. The sample holds other DNA sequences that translate to the same CDR3. The chain carries TRBV5-1 and TRBJ1-1; D is uncertain. V lost 2 bases to trimming and J lost 0 bases, with 5 bases between them. The CDR3 totals 13 residues. Germline V lookup: CDR1 SGHRS, CDR2 YFSETQ. The CDR3 sequence is CASSLDLNTEAFF. Written as DNA, the CDR3 is TGCGCCAGCAGCTTAGACCTGAACACTGAAGCTTTCTTT.

The rearrangement uses TRBV29-1 and TRBJ1-1; D perhaps matches TRBD1 (5 bases). The CDR3 totals 15 residues. V was clipped by 0 bases and J by 5 bases, with 16 bases between them. Germline CDR1 reads SQVTM; CDR2 reads ANQGSEA. The CDR3 nucleotides read TGCAGCGTTGAAGAACCCCCAGGGACGGGGACTGAAGCTTTCTTT. Translating it yields CSVEEPPGTGTEAFF.

The chain has TRBV19 and TRBJ2-1; the match to TRBD2 covers 12 bases. V lost 2 bases and J lost 5; bases outside the gene matches: 7. CDR3 size: 17 residues. Germline CDR1 is LNHDA and CDR2 is SQIVND (reference sequence). Here the CDR3 reads CASSISVRLAGDNEQFF. The CDR3 coding sequence is TGTGCCAGTAGTATATCGGTAAGACTAGCGGGGGACAATGAGCAGTTCTTC.

A note on this clone: Possible read error: a much larger clone is one base away. This chain uses TRBV5-1 with TRBJ1-6; a weak D match, TRBD1 (6 bases). Germline lookup yields CDR1 SGHRS and CDR2 YFSETQ. The CDR3 is made up of 14 amino acids. V was cut by 3 bases and J by 4 bases, with 8 bases left in between. Here the CDR3 reads CASSSTGYNSPLHF. Here the CDR3 DNA reads TGCGCCAGCAGCTCGACAGGATATAATTCACCCCTCCACTTT.

V is TRBV7-2 and J is TRBJ2-5; D possibly matches TRBD1 or TRBD2 (6 bases each). Germline V gene data show CDR1 as SGHTA and CDR2 as FQGNSA. This CDR3 comprises 17 residues. V shed 5 bases and J shed 4 bases, with 23 bases lying between them. CDR3 amino acids: CASSPQGGTEAAETQYF. The CDR3 nucleotides are TGTGCCAGCAGCCCCCAAGGGGGGACCGAGGCGGCAGAGACCCAGTACTTC.

This CDR3 reads CASSQGTGGSLGGYTF. In DNA form, the CDR3 reads TGTGCCAGCAGCCAAGGGACAGGGGGATCTCTGGGGGGCTACACCTTC. V and J are TRBV3-1 (or the pseudogene TRBV3-2) and TRBJ1-2; 10 nucleotides line up with TRBD1. Germline V gives CDR1 LGHDT, CDR2 YNNKEL (reference sequence). The CDR3 runs to 16 residues. The trim removed 1 base at V and 8 bases at J, leaving 10 bases unmatched.

This chain joins TRBV11-2 and TRBJ2-7; D is uncertain. The germline gives CDR1 SGHAT, CDR2 FQNNGV. This CDR3 region has 13 residues. V lost 4 bases, J lost 3 bases, and 10 bases lay in between. The CDR3 DNA reads TGTGCCAGCAGCTCCCACTGGGGCTACGAGCAGTACTTC. It yields the protein CASSSHWGYEQYF.

This clone has more than one count but fewer than ten. The rearrangement uses TRBV6-2 or TRBV6-3 and TRBJ2-1; 10 bases are shared with TRBD2. J lost 9 bases, V lost 4 bases, and 9 bases had no gene match. The CDR3 loop spans 15 amino acids. Germline lookup yields CDR1 MNHEY and CDR2 SVGEGT. CDR3 loop: CASSLSGGAVFEQFF. CDR3 coding DNA: TGTGCCAGCAGTTTGAGCGGGGGGGCGGTTTTTGAGCAGTTCTTC.

The rearrangement uses TRBV5-1 and TRBJ2-7; 7 nucleotides align to TRBD1. V gave up 3 bases and J gave up 3 bases; unmatched junction bases: 9. The CDR3 sequence is 15 residues long. Per the germline V gene, CDR1 is SGHRS and CDR2 is YFSETQ. As DNA, the CDR3 is TGCGCCAGCAGCTCCCCCCAGAGGGGGCACTACGAGCAGTACTTC. Its protein is CASSSPQRGHYEQYF.

The CDR3 region has the DNA TGTGCCAGTAGTCTAACAGGGGACTCTGGAAACACCATATATTTT. The encoded protein is CASSLTGDSGNTIYF. This chain links TRBV19 with TRBJ1-3; 7 positions agree with TRBD1. Losses at the gene ends were 5 bases for V and 0 bases for J; bases not matched to a gene: 4. The CDR3 consists of 15 residues. CDR1 LNHDA and CDR2 SQIVND come from the germline V gene (reference sequence).

The chain recombines TRBV19 with TRBJ2-7; TRBD1 matches at 10 bases. The V gene end was trimmed by 5 bases and the J gene end by 5 bases; junction bases not matched to a gene: 6. Looked up from germline, CDR1 is LNHDA and CDR2 is SQIVND (reference sequence). The CDR3 length is 14 residues. The CDR3 reads CASSPRQGADEQYF. CDR3 DNA sequence: TGTGCCAGTAGTCCAAGACAGGGGGCTGACGAGCAGTACTTC.

The V gene is TRBV19, the J gene TRBJ2-2, with no clear D. This CDR3 spans 15 amino acids. Germline lookup yields CDR1 LNHDA and CDR2 SQIVND (reference sequence). V lost 5 bases, J lost 5 bases, and 15 bases lay in between. CDR3 DNA: TGTGCCAGTAGTGACGGACCGGGTCGGACCGGGGAGCTGTTTTTT. As protein: CASSDGPGRTGELFF.

V gene TRBV7-9 combines with J gene TRBJ2-5; 11 bases line up with TRBD1. V lost 6 bases to trimming and J lost 5 bases; unmatched junction nucleotides: 14. Germline loops: CDR1 SEHNR, CDR2 FQNEAQ (reference sequence). CDR3 length: 17 residues. The CDR3, as DNA: TGTGCCAGCAGTTCATACGAGGACAGGGGGCGCCGGGAGACCCAGTACTTC. Translating it yields CASSSYEDRGRRETQYF. The variable domain in full, with the rest retrieved from reference TRBV7-9 and TRBJ2-5, is DTGVSQNPRHKITKRGQNVTFRCDPISEHNRLYWYRQTLGQGPEFLTYFQNEAQLEKSRLLSDRFSAERPKGSFSTLEIQRTEQGDSAMYLCASSSYEDRGRRETQYFGPGTRLLVL.